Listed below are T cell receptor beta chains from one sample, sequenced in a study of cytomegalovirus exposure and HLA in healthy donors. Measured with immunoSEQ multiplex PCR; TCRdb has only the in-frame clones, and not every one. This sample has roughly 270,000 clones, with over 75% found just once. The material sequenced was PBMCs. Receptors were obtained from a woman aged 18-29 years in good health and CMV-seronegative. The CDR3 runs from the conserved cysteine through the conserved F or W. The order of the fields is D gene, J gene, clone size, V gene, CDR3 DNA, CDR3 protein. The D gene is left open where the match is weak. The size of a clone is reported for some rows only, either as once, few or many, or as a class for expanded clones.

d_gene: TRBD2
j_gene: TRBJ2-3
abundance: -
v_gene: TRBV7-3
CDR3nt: TGTGCCAGCAGCTTAACCGGGACTAGCGGCGATACGCAGTATTTT
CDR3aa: CASSLTGTSGDTQYF

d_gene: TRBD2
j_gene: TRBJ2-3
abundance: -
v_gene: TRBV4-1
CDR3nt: TGCGCCAGCAGCCAAGTAGCGGGAGGGCCAGGCACAGATACGCAGTATTTT
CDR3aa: CASSQVAGGPGTDTQYF

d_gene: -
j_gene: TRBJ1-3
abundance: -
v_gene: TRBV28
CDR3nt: TGTGCCAGCAGTTTGACGACAGGCTCTGGAAACACCATATATTTT
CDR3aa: CASSLTTGSGNTIYF

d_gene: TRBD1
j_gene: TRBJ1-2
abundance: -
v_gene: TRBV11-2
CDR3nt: TGTGCCAGCAGCTATGGACAGGGGGCAGACAACTATGGCTACACCTTC
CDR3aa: CASSYGQGADNYGYTF

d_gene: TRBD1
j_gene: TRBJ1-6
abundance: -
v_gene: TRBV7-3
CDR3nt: TGTGCCAGCAGCTTCGGACAGGGTTATAATTCACCCCTCCACTTT
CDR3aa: CASSFGQGYNSPLHF

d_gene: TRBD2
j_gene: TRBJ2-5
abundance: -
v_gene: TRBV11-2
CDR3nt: TGTGCCAGCTTGGGGAGGGATCTCCAAGAGACCCAGTACTTC
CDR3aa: CASLGRDLQETQYF

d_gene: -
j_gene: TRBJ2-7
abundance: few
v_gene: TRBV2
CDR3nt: TGTGCCAGCAGTCAACAGGGCTACGAGCAGTACTTC
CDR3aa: CASSQQGYEQYF

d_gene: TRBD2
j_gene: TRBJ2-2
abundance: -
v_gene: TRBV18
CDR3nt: TGTGCCAGCTCACCACGATCACTAGCGGGAGCTAACACCGGGGAGCTGTTTTTT
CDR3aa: CASSPRSLAGANTGELFF

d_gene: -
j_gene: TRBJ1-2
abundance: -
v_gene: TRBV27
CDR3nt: TGTGCCAGCAGTTTTTCAGCGAACTATGGCTACACCTTC
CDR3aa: CASSFSANYGYTF

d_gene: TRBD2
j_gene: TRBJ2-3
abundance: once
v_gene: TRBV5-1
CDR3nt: TGCGCCAGCAGCTCACTAGCGGGCGGGGCCACAGATACGCAGTATTTT
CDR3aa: CASSSLAGGATDTQYF

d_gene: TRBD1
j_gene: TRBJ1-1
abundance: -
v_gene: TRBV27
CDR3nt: TGTGCCAGCAGCCCGAGGGGGCGTCGGTATACTGAAGCTTTCTTT
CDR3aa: CASSPRGRRYTEAFF

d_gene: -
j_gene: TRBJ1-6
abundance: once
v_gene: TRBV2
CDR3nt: TGTGCCAGCAGTTCCAGGGATGGTGGTAATTCACCCCTCCACTTT
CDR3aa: CASSSRDGGNSPLHF

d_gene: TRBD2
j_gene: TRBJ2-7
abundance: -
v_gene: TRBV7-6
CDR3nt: TGTGCCAGCAACAGGCCCCCTAGCGGGAAAGGGTCCTACGAGCAGTACTTC
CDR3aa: CASNRPPSGKGSYEQYF

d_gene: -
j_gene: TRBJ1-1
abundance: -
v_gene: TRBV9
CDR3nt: TGTGCCAGCAGCGTGGCAGGGGCTGTCCCTTTGGGTGACACTGAAGCTTTCTTT
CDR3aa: CASSVAGAVPLGDTEAFF

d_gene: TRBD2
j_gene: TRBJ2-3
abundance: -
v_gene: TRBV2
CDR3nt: TGTGCCAGCAACCCTAGCGGGAGAGGGTCGATAGGAGATACGCAGTATTTT
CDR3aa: CASNPSGRGSIGDTQYF

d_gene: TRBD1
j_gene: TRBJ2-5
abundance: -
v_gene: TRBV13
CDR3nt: TGTGCCAGCAGCCTAGGACAGGGCCGAGAGACCCAGTACTTC
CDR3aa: CASSLGQGRETQYF

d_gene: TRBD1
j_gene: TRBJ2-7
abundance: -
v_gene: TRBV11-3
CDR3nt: TGTGCCAGCAGCTCCCGGACAGGGGGTTCCTACGAGCAGTACTTC
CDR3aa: CASSSRTGGSYEQYF

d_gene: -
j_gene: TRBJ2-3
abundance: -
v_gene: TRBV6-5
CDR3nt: TGTGCCAGCAGTTCCTTAGCGGTTAGCACAGATACGCAGTATTTT
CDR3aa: CASSSLAVSTDTQYF

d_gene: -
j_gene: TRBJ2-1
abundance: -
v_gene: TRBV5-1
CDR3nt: TGCGCCAGCAGCCGGGACTCCGCAGAGCCCTACAATGAGCAGTTCTTC
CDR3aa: CASSRDSAEPYNEQFF

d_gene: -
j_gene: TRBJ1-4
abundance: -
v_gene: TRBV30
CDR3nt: TGTGCCTGGACAAGCCTTAGCCCTAATGAAAAACTGTTTTTT
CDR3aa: CAWTSLSPNEKLFF

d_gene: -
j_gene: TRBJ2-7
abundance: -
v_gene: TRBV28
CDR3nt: TGTGCCAGCATTGAATCGACAGGCTACGAGCAGTACTTC
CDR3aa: CASIESTGYEQYF

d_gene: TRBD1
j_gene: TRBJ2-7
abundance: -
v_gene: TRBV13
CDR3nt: TGTGCCAGCAGTACCCTCCAGGGGGCCTACGAGCAGTACTTC
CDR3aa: CASSTLQGAYEQYF

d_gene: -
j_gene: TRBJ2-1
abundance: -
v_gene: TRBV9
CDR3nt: TGTGCCAGCAGCGTAGAGGGACGACTAGGCTACAATGAGCAGTTCTTC
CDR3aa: CASSVEGRLGYNEQFF

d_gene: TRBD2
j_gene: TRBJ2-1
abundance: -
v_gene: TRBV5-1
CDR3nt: TGCGCCAGCAGGCGCGGACTAGCGGGAGGGGTTGAGCAGTTCTTC
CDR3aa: CASRRGLAGGVEQFF

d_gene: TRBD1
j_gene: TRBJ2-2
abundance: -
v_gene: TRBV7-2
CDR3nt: TGTGCCAGCACAGACAGGGATCCCGGGGAGCTGTTTTTT
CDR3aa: CASTDRDPGELFF

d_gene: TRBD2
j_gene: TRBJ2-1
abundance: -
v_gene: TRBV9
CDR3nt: TGTGCCAGCAGCGTTAGCGGGAGCCGAGCTGAGCAGTTCTTC
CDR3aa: CASSVSGSRAEQFF

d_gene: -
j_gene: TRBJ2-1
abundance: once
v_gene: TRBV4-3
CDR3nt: TGCGCCAGCAGCCCAGAGGGGCGCAATGAGCAGTTCTTC
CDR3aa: CASSPEGRNEQFF

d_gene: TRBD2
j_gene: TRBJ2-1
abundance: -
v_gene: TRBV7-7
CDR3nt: TGTGCTAGCAGCCCAATAGGGACTAGCGGGAGCGATGAGCAGTTCTTC
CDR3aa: CASSPIGTSGSDEQFF

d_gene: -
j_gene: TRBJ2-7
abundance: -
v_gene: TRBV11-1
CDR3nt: TGTGCCAGCAGCTCATACTTAGGGGTGAGCTCCTACGAGCAGTACTTC
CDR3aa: CASSSYLGVSSYEQYF

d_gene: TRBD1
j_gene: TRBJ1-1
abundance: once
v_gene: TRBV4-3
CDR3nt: TGCGCCAGCAGCCATAAGACAGGGGTGTGGACTGAAGCTTTCTTT
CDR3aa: CASSHKTGVWTEAFF

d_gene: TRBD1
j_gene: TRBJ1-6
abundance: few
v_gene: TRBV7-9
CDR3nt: TGTGCCAGCAGCCCGGGGCAGGGGGGATCACCCCTCCACTTT
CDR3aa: CASSPGQGGSPLHF

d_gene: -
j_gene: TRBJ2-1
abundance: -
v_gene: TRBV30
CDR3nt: TGTGCCTGGAGTAAGAGGCGGCTAGCGAATGAGCAGTTCTTC
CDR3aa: CAWSKRRLANEQFF

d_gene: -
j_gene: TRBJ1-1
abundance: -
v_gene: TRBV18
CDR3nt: TGTGCCAGCTCCCGCCTGGACAGGAACACTGAAGCTTTCTTT
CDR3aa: CASSRLDRNTEAFF

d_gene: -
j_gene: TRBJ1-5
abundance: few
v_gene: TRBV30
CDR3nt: TGTGCCTGGGGGCCTAATCAGCCCCAGCATTTT
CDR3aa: CAWGPNQPQHF